Below, one T cell receptor beta chain is given with its context. Germline V lookup: CDR1 PRHDT, CDR2 FYEKMQ (reference sequence). The CDR3 sequence is 14 residues long. V was clipped by 5 bases and J by 6 bases; unmatched bases: 2. This record belongs to a study of T cell changes during pregnancy in multiple sclerosis. Clones were read by immunoSEQ multiplex PCR, and TCRdb kept only the in-frame ones, dropping some. Here the sample spans about 79,000 clones, approximately 92% being singletons. The chain links TRBV13 to TRBJ2-7; 15 bases fit TRBD2. Specimen: peripheral blood, collected in the second trimester of pregnancy. The sequence came from a female donor in good health, enrolled as a control in a pregnancy study. CDR3 residues: CASSRTSGGGEQYF. The CDR3 DNA follows: TGTGCCAGCAGCCGGACTAGCGGGGGGGGCGAGCAGTACTTC. Supplemented by reference TRBV13 and TRBJ2-7, the full variable domain reads AAGVIQSPRHLIKEKRETATLKCYPIPRHDTVYWYQQGPGQDPQFLISFYEKMQSDKGSIPDRFSAQQFSDYHSELNMSSLELGDSALYFCASSRTSGGGEQYFGPGTRLTVT.